This T cell receptor beta chain was identified during a study of shared clonotypes between healthy human individuals. Turning to the study itself: Three plates each covered CD4 naive and memory; CD8 naive two, CD8 memory one.

The genomic DNA of each subset was split evenly across several immunoSEQ plates. Here immunoSEQ multiplex PCR was the method, and the copy in TCRdb shows in-frame clones only, minus some. The repertoire has approximately 1,500,000 clones, about 98% of them found once; the top ten carry roughly 0.4%. This CDR3 spans 14 amino acids. V lost 2 bases and J lost 3, with 11 bases in between. The germline gives CDR1 ENHRY, CDR2 SYGVKD. The V call is TRBV10-3, the J call TRBJ2-7; D is unclear. Input material: naive CD4+ T cells sorted from blood. Subset of the sample: CD45RA+ positively selected. The receptor's source is a man aged 30 to 39 in good health. The CDR3 loop reads CAISEPAKFYEQYF. The CDR3 DNA sequence: TGTGCCATCAGTGAGCCAGCTAAATTCTACGAGCAGTACTTC.